This TCR beta chain originates from a study of blood T cell repertoires in COVID-19. Study-wide context: Collection of acute and convalescent COVID-19 samples took place in the United States, Italy and Spain.

Enrolled during active infection, Seattle patients were then followed longitudinally. The length of the CDR3 is 14 residues. Trimming removed 6 bases from V and 8 bases from J, with 16 bases in between. The germline V gene has CDR1 KGHSH and CDR2 LQKENI. Authors' data handling: Quantification of nucleated cells was approximated via reference gene primer amplification. Only in-frame clones appear in the TCRdb table, and some are missing; sequencing was by immunoSEQ multiplex PCR. V and J calls and clone size are copied from that table; D and trimming were computed from the DNA. This sample yields 300,000 to 350,000 clones, of which 89% are seen a single time; roughly 3.9% belongs to the top ten.

The receptor was derived from a woman between 55 and 75 years old with COVID-19, enrolled during active disease. Sequencing input: peripheral blood. This rearrangement joins TRBV18 to TRBJ1-4; a weak D match, TRBD1 (6 bases). The CDR3 loop reads CASSHDRWEEKLFF. Here the CDR3 DNA reads TGTGCCAGCTCCCATGACAGGTGGGAGGAAAAACTGTTTTTT.